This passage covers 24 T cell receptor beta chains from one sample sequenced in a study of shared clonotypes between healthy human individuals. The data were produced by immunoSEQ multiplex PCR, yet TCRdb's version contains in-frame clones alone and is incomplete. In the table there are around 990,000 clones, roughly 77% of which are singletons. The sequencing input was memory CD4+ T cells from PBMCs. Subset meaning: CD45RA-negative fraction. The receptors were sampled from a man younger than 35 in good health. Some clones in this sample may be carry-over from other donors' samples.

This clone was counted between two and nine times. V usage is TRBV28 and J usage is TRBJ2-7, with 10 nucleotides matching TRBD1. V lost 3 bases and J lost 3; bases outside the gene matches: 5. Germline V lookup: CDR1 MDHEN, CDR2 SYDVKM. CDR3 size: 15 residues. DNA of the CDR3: TGTGCCAGCAGTTTCCTGGGGACAGGGGACTACGAGCAGTACTTC. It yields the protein CASSFLGTGDYEQYF.

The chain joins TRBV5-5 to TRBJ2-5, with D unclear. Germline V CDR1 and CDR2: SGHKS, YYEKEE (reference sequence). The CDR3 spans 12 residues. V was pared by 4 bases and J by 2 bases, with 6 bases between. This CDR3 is CASSRNQETQYF. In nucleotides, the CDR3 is TGTGCCAGCAGCCGTAATCAAGAGACCCAGTACTTC.

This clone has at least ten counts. The CDR3 spells CASGRDGTDTQYF. CDR3 nucleotide sequence: TGTGCCAGCGGGAGGGACGGCACAGATACGCAGTATTTT. This chain connects TRBV6-1 to TRBJ2-3, with 7 bases lining up with TRBD2. Germline trimming cut 8 bases from V and 1 base from J; bases unmatched to any gene: 3. Germline-derived CDR1 and CDR2 are MNHNS and SASEGT. The CDR3 totals 13 residues.

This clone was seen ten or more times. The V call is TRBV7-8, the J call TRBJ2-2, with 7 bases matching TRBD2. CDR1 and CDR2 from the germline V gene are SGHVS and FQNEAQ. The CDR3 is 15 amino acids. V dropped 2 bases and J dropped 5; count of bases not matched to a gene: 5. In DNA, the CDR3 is TGTGCCAGCAGCTTACGCGGGAGAGAAACCGGGGAGCTGTTTTTT. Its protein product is CASSLRGRETGELFF.

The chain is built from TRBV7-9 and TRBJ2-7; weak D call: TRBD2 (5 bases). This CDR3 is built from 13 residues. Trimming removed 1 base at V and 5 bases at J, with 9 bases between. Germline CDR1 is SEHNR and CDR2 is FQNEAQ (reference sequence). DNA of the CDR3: TGTGCCAGCAGCTTAGGTGCTAGCAACGAGCAGTACTTC. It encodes CASSLGASNEQYF.

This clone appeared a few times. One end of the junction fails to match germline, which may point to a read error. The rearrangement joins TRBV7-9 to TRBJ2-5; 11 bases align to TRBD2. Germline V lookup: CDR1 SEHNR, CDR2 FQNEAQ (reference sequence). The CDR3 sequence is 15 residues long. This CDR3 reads CASSVAGGGQETQYF. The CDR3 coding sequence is TGTGCCAGCAGCGTAGCGGGAGGGGGTCAAGAGACCCAGTACTTC.

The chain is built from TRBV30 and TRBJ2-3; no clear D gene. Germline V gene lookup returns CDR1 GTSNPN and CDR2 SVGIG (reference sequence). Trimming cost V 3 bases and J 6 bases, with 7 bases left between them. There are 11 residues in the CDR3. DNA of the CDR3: TGTGCCTGGAGCTTAGGGGATACGCAGTATTTT. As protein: CAWSLGDTQYF.

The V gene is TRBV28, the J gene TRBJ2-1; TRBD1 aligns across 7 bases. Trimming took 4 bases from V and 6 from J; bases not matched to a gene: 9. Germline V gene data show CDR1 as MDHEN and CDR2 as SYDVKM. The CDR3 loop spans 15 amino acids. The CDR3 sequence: CASSSGQRSSNEQFF. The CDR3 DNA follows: TGTGCCAGCAGTTCGGGACAGCGTTCTTCCAATGAGCAGTTCTTC. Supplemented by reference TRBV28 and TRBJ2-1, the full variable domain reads DVKVTQSSRYLVKRTGEKVFLECVQDMDHENMFWYRQDPGLGLRLIYFSYDVKMKEKGDIPEGYSVSREKKERFSLILESASTNQTSMYLCASSSGQRSSNEQFFGPGTRLTVL.

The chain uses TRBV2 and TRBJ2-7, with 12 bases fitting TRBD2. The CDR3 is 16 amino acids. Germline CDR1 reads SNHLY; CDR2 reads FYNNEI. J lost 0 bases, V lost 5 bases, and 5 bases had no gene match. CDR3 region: CASSPWTSGASYEQYF. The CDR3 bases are TGTGCCAGCAGTCCTTGGACTAGCGGGGCCTCCTACGAGCAGTACTTC.

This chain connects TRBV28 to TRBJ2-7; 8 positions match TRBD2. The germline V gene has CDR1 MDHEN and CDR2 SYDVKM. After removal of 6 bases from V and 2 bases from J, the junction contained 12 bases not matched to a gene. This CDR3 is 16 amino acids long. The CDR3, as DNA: TGTGCCAGCAGCTCCCCGGGTAGCGGGAACCCCTACGAGCAGTACTTC. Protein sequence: CASSSPGSGNPYEQYF. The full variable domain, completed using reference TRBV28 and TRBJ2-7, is DVKVTQSSRYLVKRTGEKVFLECVQDMDHENMFWYRQDPGLGLRLIYFSYDVKMKEKGDIPEGYSVSREKKERFSLILESASTNQTSMYLCASSSPGSGNPYEQYFGPGTRLTVT.

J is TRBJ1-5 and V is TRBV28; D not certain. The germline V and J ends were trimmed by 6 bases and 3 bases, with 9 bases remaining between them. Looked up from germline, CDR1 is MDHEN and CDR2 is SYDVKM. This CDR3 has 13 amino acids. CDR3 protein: CASRANHNQPQHF. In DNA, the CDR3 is TGTGCCAGCAGAGCGAACCACAATCAGCCCCAGCATTTT.

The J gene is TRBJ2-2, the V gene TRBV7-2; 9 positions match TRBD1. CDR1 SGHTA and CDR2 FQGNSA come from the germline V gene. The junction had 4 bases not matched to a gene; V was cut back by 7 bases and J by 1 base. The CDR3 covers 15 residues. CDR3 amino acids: CASTRDRENTGELFF. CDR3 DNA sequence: TGTGCCAGCACCCGGGACAGGGAGAACACCGGGGAGCTGTTTTTT.

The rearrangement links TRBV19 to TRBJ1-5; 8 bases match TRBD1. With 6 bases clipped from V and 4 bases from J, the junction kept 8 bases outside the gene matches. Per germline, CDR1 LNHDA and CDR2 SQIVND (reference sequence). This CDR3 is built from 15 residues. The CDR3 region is CASRDGQGENQPQHF. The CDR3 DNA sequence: TGTGCCAGTAGGGACGGACAGGGTGAAAATCAGCCCCAGCATTTT.

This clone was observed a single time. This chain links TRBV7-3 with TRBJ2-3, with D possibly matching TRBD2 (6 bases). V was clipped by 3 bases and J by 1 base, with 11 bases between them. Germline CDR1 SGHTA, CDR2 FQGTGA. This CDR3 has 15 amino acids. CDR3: CASSLGLRGTDTQYF. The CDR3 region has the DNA TGTGCCAGCAGCTTGGGACTTCGGGGCACAGATACGCAGTATTTT.

The chain's CDR3 is CASSLILQGGVTGELFF. Here the CDR3 DNA reads TGTGCCAGCAGTTTAATCTTGCAGGGAGGGGTCACCGGGGAGCTGTTTTTT. V usage is TRBV28 and J usage is TRBJ2-2; TRBD2 agrees at 7 bases. This CDR3 is 17 amino acids long. Germline CDR1 and CDR2: MDHEN and SYDVKM. The trim removed 2 bases at V and 4 bases at J, leaving 10 bases unmatched.

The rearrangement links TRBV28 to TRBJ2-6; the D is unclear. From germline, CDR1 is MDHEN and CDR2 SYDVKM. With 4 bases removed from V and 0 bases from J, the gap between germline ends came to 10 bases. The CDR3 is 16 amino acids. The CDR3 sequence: CASSSVWRSGANVLTF. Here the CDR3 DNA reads TGTGCCAGCAGTTCCGTCTGGCGCTCTGGGGCCAACGTCCTGACTTTC.

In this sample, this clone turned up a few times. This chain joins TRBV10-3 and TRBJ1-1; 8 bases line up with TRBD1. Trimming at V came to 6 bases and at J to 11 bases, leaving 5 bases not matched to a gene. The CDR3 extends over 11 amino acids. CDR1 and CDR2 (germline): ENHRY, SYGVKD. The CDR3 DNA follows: TGTGCCATCAGGGACAGGGAATGGGCTTTCTTT. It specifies CAIRDREWAFF.

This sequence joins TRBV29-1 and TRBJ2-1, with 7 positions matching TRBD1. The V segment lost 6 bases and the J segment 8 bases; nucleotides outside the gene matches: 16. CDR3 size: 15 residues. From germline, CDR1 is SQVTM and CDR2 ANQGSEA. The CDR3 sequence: CSVAGTFQGDHEQFF. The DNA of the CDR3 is TGCAGCGTCGCAGGGACGTTCCAGGGGGATCATGAGCAGTTCTTC.

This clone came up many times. Here the CDR3 DNA reads TGTGCCAGCAGCCAAGATCCCCCGGGGAGGGGCACCGGGGAGCTGTTTTTT. Translated: CASSQDPPGRGTGELFF. This chain uses TRBV14 with TRBJ2-2, with 7 bases identical to TRBD2. CDR3 length equals 17 residues. Germline loops: CDR1 SGHDN, CDR2 FVKESK. The junction had 8 bases not matched to a gene; V was cut back by 0 bases and J by 4 bases.

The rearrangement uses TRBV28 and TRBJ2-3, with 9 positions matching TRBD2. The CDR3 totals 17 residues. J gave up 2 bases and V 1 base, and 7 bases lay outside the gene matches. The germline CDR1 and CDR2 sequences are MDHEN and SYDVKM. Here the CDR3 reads CASSLFSVAGVTDTQYF. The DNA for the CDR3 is TGTGCCAGCAGTTTATTCTCCGTAGCGGGAGTCACAGATACGCAGTATTTT.

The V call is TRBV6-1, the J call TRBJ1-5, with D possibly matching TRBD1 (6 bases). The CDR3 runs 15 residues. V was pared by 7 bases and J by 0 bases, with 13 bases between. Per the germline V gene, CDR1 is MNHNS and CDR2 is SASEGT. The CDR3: CASKTGFYSNQPQHF. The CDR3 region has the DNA TGTGCCAGCAAGACAGGATTCTATAGCAATCAGCCCCAGCATTTT.

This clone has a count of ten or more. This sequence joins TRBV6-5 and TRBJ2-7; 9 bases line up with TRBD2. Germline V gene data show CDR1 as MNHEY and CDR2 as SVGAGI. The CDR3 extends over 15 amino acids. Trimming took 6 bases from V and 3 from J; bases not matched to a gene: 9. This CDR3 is CASSPLAGEIYEQYF. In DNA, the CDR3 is TGTGCCAGCAGCCCCTTAGCGGGAGAAATCTACGAGCAGTACTTC.

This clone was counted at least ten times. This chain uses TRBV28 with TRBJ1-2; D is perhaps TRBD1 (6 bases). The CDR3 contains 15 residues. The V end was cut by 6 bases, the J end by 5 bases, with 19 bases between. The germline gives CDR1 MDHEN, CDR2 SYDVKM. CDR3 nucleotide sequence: TGTGCCAGCAGCCTCAGGGGATCCACCTCATATGGCTACACCTTC. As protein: CASSLRGSTSYGYTF.

The CDR3 nucleotides read TGTGCCAGCAGCTTAGCCAGGGGGCACAATCAGCCCCAGCATTTT. It yields the protein CASSLARGHNQPQHF. The genes are TRBV7-2 and TRBJ1-5; TRBD1 aligns across 8 bases. The V gene's germline CDR1 is SGHTA and CDR2 FQGNSA. This CDR3 is built from 15 residues. The J segment lost 3 bases and the V segment lost 0 bases, leaving 1 base of the junction unmatched.